This T cell receptor (beta chain) was observed in a study of CD8 T cells in ankylosing spondylitis. This clonotype was seen at least ten times. Its antigen is unknown. Findings and caveats of the study: Those disease-linked clones were CD8+; they were also relatively rare in peripheral blood.

V shed 0 bases and J shed 3 bases, with 6 bases lying between them. The CDR3 length is 13 residues. CDR1 and CDR2 from the germline V gene are SGHRS and YFSETQ. With molecular barcodes, quantitative 5'-RACE was used to make the TCR beta libraries. TCRdb reprocessed the 5' RACE reads via MiXCR and lists one record per CDR3 protein. The sample consists of roughly 48,000 distinct CDR3 sequences, roughly 7.4% of them appearing once. The sequenced material came from blood, either unsorted or a sorted T cell fraction (not recorded which). V and J are TRBV5-1 and TRBJ1-2; unclear D gene. This sequence was found in a female donor with ankylosing spondylitis or in good health (not recorded which). CDR3 sequence: CASSLVGDYGYTF. In nucleotides, the CDR3 is TGCGCCAGCAGCTTGGTGGGTGACTATGGCTACACCTTC.